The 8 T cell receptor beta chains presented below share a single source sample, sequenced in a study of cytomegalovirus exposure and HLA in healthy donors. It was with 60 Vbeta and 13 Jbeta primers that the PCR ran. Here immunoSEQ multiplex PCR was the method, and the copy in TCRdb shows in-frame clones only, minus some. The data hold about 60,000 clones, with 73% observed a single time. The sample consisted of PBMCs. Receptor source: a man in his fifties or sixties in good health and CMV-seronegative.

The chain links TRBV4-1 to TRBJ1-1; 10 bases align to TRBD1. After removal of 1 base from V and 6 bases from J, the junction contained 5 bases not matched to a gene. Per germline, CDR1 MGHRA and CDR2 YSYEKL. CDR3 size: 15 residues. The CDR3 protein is CASSQGDRGGAEAFF. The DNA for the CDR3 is TGCGCCAGCAGCCAAGGGGACAGGGGAGGGGCTGAAGCTTTCTTT.

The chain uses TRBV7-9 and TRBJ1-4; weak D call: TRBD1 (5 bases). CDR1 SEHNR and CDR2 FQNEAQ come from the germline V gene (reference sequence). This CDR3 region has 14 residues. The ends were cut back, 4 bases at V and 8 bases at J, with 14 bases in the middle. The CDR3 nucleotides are TGTGCCAGCAGCTCCAGGGAACGTCGAGAAAAACTGTTTTTT. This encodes CASSSRERREKLFF.

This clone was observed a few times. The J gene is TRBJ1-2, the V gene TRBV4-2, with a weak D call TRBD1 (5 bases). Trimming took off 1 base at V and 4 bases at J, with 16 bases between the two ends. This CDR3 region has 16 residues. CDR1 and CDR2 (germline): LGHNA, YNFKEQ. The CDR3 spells CASSQGREGRSYGYTF. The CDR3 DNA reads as TGTGCCAGCAGCCAAGGGCGGGAGGGGCGCAGCTATGGCTACACCTTC.

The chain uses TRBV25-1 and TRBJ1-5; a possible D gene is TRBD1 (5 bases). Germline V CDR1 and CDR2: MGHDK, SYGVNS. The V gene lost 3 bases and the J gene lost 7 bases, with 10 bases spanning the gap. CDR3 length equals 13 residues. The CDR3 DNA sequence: TGTGCCAGCAGTGAGTCAGGGCGACAGCCCCAGCATTTT. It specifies CASSESGRQPQHF.

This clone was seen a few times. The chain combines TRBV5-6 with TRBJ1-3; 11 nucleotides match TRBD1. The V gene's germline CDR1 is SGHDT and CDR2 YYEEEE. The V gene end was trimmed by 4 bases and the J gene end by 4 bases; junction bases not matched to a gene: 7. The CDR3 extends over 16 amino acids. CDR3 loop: CASSLPGQGVGNTIYF. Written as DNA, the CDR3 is TGTGCCAGCAGCCTACCGGGACAGGGGGTAGGAAACACCATATATTTT.

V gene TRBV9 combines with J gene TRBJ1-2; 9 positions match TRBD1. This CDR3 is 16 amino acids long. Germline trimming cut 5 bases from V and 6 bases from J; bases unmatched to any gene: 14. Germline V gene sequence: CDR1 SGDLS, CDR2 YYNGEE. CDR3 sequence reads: CASSLGTGKGQNGYTF. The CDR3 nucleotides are TGTGCCAGCAGTCTGGGGACAGGGAAGGGACAAAATGGCTACACCTTC.

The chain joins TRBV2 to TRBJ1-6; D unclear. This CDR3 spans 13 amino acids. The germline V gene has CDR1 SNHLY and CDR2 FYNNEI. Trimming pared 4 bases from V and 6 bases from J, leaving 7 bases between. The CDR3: CASSGEANSPLHF. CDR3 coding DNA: TGTGCCAGCAGTGGCGAGGCTAATTCACCCCTCCACTTT.

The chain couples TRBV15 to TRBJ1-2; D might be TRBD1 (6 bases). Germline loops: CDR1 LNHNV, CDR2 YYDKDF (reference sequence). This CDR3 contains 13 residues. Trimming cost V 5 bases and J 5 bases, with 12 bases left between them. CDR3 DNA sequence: TGTGCCACCAGCGGCAGGGGTCCGTATGGCTACACCTTC. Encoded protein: CATSGRGPYGYTF.